This TCR beta chain was obtained from a study of T-cell reconstitution after alpha-beta-depleted transplantation in children. The germline V gene has CDR1 SGHTA and CDR2 FQGNSA. This CDR3 is 13 amino acids long. Trimming stripped 3 bases from V and 5 bases from J, with 7 bases between. This clonotype is termed medium-sized. Preparation of the TCRbeta library was carried out with unique molecular identifiers. TCRdb analysed the PCR reads with MiXCR anew, one entry per CDR3 protein. The sample yields about 360,000 distinct CDR3 sequences, less than 15% seen once. The specimen was PBMCs, collected from the stem cell graft. The receptor comes from a human donor who donated a stem cell graft to a child with Fanconi anemia. V usage is TRBV7-2 and J usage is TRBJ1-4; D remains ambiguous. CDR3 residues: CASSFQLNEKLFF. The CDR3 DNA reads TGTGCCAGCAGCTTTCAGTTAAATGAAAAACTGTTTTTT.